This T cell receptor beta chain derives from a study of synovial regulatory T cells in juvenile arthritis (dated by TCRdb to between 2014 and 2017). Context from the whole study: Of the sequenced patients, a few were therapy-naive, one was treated with methotrexate plus infliximab, several were treated with methotrexate, and one lacked treatment information. TCRbeta CDR3 repertoires of blood iaTreg cells, other blood Treg cells and synovial fluid Treg cells from matched patient samples were compared in the study. Effector T cell subsets were also sequenced in this cohort for comparisons, but the Treg dataset alone covers only blood and synovial fluid Treg cells. The TCR repertoire comparisons covered Treg and Teff subsets from 10 to 11 JIA patients with active disease. The research as a whole found: Compared with other blood Treg cells, blood iaTreg cells had lower TCR diversity, a finding consistent with antigen-driven expansion. iaTreg TCR repertoires were found to be largely private across patients and to partially overlap with synovial Teff and blood CPL repertoires. Synovial Treg cells shared more CDR3 sequences with iaTreg cells than with other blood Treg cells, and Chao-Jaccard similarity confirmed that synovial Treg cells were more closely related to iaTreg cells.

The donors for the TCR repertoire analysis were approximately 11 juvenile idiopathic arthritis patients with active disease who had not reached inactive disease, of whom 3 were polyarticular and 8 were oligoarticular. The TCR-sequenced patients had a median age of about 10 years (range about 2.3-25) and median disease duration of about 7 years (range 0.2-19.1). The samples used for TCR repertoire analysis were collected at two centres in Italy. Peripheral blood mononuclear cells were isolated by Histopaque-1077 density gradient and cryopreserved in around 90% FCS with roughly 10% DMSO. Details on this clone: What antigen it recognizes has not been identified.

The library was generated by the immunoSEQ multiplex PCR assay. TCRbeta CDR3 sequencing was carried out by Adaptive Biotechnologies. As for the authors' bioinformatics: Repertoire similarity was assessed using the Chao-modified Jaccard index and the median clonotype overlap from 200 random subsamples at equal sample size. The similarity analyses were based on either productive nucleotide sequences or amino acid sequences translated in silico. To compare repertoires, the researchers applied hierarchical clustering with single linkage as well as t-SNE, based on Chao-modified Jaccard distances. After normalising for sample size, the researchers measured repertoire diversity with the Renyi index across a range of alpha values. TCRdb's version of the immuneACCESS table is confined to in-frame rearrangements and falls short of the full clone set. An unresolved V gene accounts for under half of the shortfall where checked; the remainder is of unknown origin. That table furnishes V, J and clone size, whereas the DNA furnished D and trimming. The table for this sample shows around 9,500 clones. The ten largest clones take up roughly 2% of the sample.

This TCR came from a donor younger than 30 with juvenile idiopathic arthritis. The specimen was Treg cells from blood. What this sample's cell subset or site label stands for: remaining (HLA-DR-negative) circulating blood Treg cells.

The CDR3 protein: CASSYSAGTRGPQYF. The chain joins TRBV6-5 to TRBJ2-7; the D call of TRBD2 rests on TCRdb alone, since no DNA is present to check it. Sequences MNHEY (CDR1) and SVGAGI (CDR2) are obtained from the germline V gene. Taken from cysteine to phenylalanine, the CDR3 has 15 residues. This entry has no DNA.